This TCR beta chain was sequenced in a study of blood T cell repertoires in COVID-19. Study at large: In each case, the material was cDNA or gDNA derived from T cells, B-cell-depleted T cells, or PBMCs.

The ends were cut back, 2 bases at V and 7 bases at J, with 11 bases in the middle. This CDR3 is 13 amino acids long. Germline CDR1 is MNHEY and CDR2 is SMNVEV (reference sequence). This clone was seen only a few times. Seattle researchers signed up patients amid active infection and tracked them longitudinally. The method was immunoSEQ multiplex PCR; TCRdb's version includes in-frame clones alone and lacks a portion of them. The sample lists tens of thousands of clones, 81% occurring once. The chain employs TRBV27 and TRBJ1-2; maybe TRBD1 (6 bases). The source of this sequence is a woman older than 75 with COVID-19, enrolled during active disease. The material sequenced was peripheral blood. CDR3 in DNA: TGTGCCAGCAGTTTAAACAGGGTCGCTGGCTACACCTTC. It translates to CASSLNRVAGYTF.